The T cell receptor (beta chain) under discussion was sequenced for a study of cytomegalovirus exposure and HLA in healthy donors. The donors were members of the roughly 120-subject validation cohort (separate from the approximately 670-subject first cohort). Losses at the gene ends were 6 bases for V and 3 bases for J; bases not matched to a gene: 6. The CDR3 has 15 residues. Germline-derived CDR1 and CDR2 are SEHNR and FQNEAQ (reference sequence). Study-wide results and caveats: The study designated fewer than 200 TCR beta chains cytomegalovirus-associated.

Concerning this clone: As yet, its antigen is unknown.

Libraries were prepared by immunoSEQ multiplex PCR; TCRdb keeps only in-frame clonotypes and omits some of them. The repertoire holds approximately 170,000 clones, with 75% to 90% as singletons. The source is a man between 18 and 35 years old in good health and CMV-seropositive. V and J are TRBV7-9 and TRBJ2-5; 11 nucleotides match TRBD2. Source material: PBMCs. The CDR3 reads CASSLSGLAEETQYF. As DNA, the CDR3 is TGTGCCAGCAGTCTCTCGGGACTAGCGGAAGAGACCCAGTACTTC.